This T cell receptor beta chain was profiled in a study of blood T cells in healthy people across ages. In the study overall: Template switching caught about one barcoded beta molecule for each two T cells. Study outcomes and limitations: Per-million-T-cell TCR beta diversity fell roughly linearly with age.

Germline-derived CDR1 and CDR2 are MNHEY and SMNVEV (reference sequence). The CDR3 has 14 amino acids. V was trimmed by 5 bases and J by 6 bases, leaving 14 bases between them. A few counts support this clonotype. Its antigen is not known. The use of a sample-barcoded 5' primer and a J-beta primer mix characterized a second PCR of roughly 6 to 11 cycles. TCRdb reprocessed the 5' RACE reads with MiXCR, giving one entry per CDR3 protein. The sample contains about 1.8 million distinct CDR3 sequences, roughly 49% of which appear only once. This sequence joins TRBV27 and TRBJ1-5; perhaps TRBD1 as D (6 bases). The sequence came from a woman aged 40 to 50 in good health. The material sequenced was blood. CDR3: CASSKGQNGQPQHF. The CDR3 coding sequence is TGTGCCAGCAGTAAGGGACAAAATGGTCAGCCCCAGCATTTT.